The next 5 T cell receptor beta chains were all read from a single sample in a study of blood T cell repertoires in COVID-19. Assay used: immunoSEQ multiplex PCR; TCRdb lists only in-frame clones, some missing. The sample contains some 200,000 clones, roughly 85% of which appear only once. Sequencing was done on a sample of peripheral blood. The receptors come from a man in his fifties who had recovered from COVID-19.

The chain couples TRBV6-5 to TRBJ2-3; 8 bases map to TRBD2. The CDR3 loop spans 13 amino acids. The V gene's germline CDR1 is MNHEY and CDR2 SVGAGI. The trim removed 5 bases at V and 7 bases at J, leaving 5 bases unmatched. The CDR3 loop is CASSREGGNTQYF. The CDR3 DNA reads TGTGCCAGCAGTCGGGAGGGAGGGAATACGCAGTATTTT.

The V and J genes are TRBV18 and TRBJ1-2, with D possibly being TRBD1 (5 bases). Trimming took off 0 bases at V and 8 bases at J, with 13 bases between the two ends. Germline V gives CDR1 KGHSH, CDR2 LQKENI. The CDR3 runs to 14 residues. CDR3 nucleotides: TGTGCCAGCTCACCACCGGGGGGGTATGACGGCTACACCTTC. Translating it yields CASSPPGGYDGYTF.

This chain connects TRBV4-1 to TRBJ1-4, with D possibly matching TRBD1 (6 bases). The length of the CDR3 is 16 residues. Germline V gene data show CDR1 as MGHRA and CDR2 as YSYEKL. Trimming left V 1 base short and J 3 bases short, with 12 bases between. The CDR3 DNA reads as TGCGCCAGCAGCCAAGTAGCTTCAGGGGCTAATGAAAAACTGTTTTTT. It specifies CASSQVASGANEKLFF.

J is TRBJ2-7 and V is TRBV19; perhaps TRBD2 as D (7 bases). V lost 6 bases and J lost 5, with 20 bases in between. This CDR3 contains 15 residues. Germline lookup yields CDR1 LNHDA and CDR2 SQIVND (reference sequence). Written as DNA, the CDR3 is TGTGCCAGTAGATCAAAGACCCGGGGGGCCGACGAGCAGTACTTC. Its protein product is CASRSKTRGADEQYF.

The chain links TRBV29-1 to TRBJ2-4; TRBD2 matches at 12 bases. V was pared by 5 bases and J by 2 bases, with 4 bases of the junction left unmatched. The CDR3 has 15 amino acids. Germline V gene lookup returns CDR1 SQVTM and CDR2 ANQGSEA. The CDR3 protein is CSVLTSGRSKNIQYF. DNA of the CDR3: TGCAGCGTTCTTACTAGCGGGAGGTCCAAAAACATTCAGTACTTC.